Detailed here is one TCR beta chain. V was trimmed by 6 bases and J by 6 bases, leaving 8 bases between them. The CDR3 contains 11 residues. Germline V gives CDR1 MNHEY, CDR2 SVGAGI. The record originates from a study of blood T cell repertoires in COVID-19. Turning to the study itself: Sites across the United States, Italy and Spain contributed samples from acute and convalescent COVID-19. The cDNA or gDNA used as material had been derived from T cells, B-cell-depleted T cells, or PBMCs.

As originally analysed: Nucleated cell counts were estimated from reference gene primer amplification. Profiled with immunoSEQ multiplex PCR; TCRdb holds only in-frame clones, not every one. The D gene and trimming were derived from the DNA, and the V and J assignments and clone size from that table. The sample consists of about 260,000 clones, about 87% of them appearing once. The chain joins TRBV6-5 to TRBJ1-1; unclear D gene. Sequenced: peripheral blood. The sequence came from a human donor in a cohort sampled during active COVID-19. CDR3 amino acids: CASRGSAEAFF. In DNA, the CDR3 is TGTGCCAGCAGGGGGAGTGCTGAAGCTTTCTTT.